This paragraph reports one T cell receptor (beta chain). Its antigen is still unknown. The data are from a study of shared clonotypes between healthy human individuals. Across the study: Three plates each covered CD4 naive and memory; CD8 naive two, CD8 memory one.

Overall study findings and caveats: It was anticipated that sequencing depth would influence how many clonotypes donors shared. Generation probability values for non-shared clonotypes were lower than those for clonotypes shared by all four donors.

Germline assignment: CDR1 MDHEN and CDR2 SYDVKM. The CDR3 is 13 residues long. The ends lost 3 bases at V and 8 bases at J; junction bases unmatched: 3. Terminally differentiated effector memory CD45RA+ cells were left out of the naive CD8 fraction, which was CD45RO-negative and positively selected for CCR7. This table comes from immunoSEQ multiplex PCR, and its TCRdb copy is limited to in-frame clones, with some not included. The sample comprises about 1,900,000 clones, about 94% of which are singletons, and 0.9% to 1.5% rests with the top ten. Sequencing input: naive CD8+ T cells sorted from blood. The gene calls are TRBV28 and TRBJ1-2; 10 bases align to TRBD1. This TCR came from a man aged 18 to 29 in good health. In DNA, the CDR3 is TGTGCCAGCAGTTTTGACAGGGGGCAAGGCTACACCTTC. This gives the protein CASSFDRGQGYTF.